The TCR beta chain described here comes from a study of regulatory T cells in long-lasting Graves disease. Relying on iRepertoire HTBI primers and Arm-PCR of CDR3 regions, the team built TCR beta libraries. Each CDR3 protein is one row after TCRdb ran MiXCR on the multiplex PCR reads. The sample comprises over 300,000 distinct CDR3 sequences, around 16% of which are singletons, and approximately 22% rests with the top ten. General study findings and limits: Accuracy may have been reduced by the small sample size.

The table lists this clonotype with a few counts. The antigen is not known. This CDR3 fails to terminate in the conserved phenylalanine or tryptophan, so it likely reflects a read error. The germline V gene encodes CDR1 MNHEY and CDR2 SVGEGT. Between the trimmed V and J ends, which lost 7 bases and 2 bases, there was a span of 14 bases. There are 14 residues in the CDR3. Time point indicated: newly diagnosed GD, antithyroid drugs for less than 3 months. Following extraction of RNA from PBMCs, that RNA was used to make the TCR library. The clonotype was recovered from a female donor with Graves disease. The chain has TRBV6-2 or TRBV6-3 and TRBJ1-2; possibly TRBD1 for D (5 bases). This specimen consisted of peripheral blood mononuclear cells (PBMCs), obtained at new diagnosis, from a patient treated with antithyroid drugs. CDR3 nucleotides: TGTGCCAGCAATCTCCAGGGAGGGAACTATGGCTACACCTCC. It is translated as CASNLQGGNYGYTS.